This T cell receptor (beta chain) is drawn from a study of T cell repertoires in cytomegalovirus infection. Study summary: CMV epitopes that were recently identified and HLA-C-restricted were used alongside well-studied HLA-B-restricted ones. It can be stated that public TCR beta signatures indicated CMV infection as well as a matching HLA type. Findings and limits, study-wide: Cumulative public TCR beta family frequency identified carriers of CMV plus the relevant HLA. Within the response measured ex vivo, HLA-C-restricted CMV-specific TCR beta clonotypes were dominant.

Comments on this clonotype: What it recognizes is unknown.

MiXCR, applied by TCRdb to the reads, yields one record per CDR3 protein. The data hold about 830,000 distinct CDR3 sequences, with 32% observed a single time. The sample here was cultured CD8+ T cells from PBMCs, taken from culture after CMV antigen stimulation. This receptor was taken from a human donor in good health (CMV status not recorded). Some clones in this sample may be carry-over from other donors' samples.

CDR3 in amino acids: CASSLEVSSYEQYV. The CDR3 region has the DNA TGTGCCAGCAGCTTAGAAGTGTCCTCCTACGAGCAGTACGTC. The chain carries TRBV7-6 and TRBJ2-7; unclear D gene. The CDR3 is made up of 14 amino acids. Germline V gene data show CDR1 as SGHVS and CDR2 as FNYEAQ. Trimming shortened V by 1 base and J by 0 bases, and 7 bases separated the two germline ends.